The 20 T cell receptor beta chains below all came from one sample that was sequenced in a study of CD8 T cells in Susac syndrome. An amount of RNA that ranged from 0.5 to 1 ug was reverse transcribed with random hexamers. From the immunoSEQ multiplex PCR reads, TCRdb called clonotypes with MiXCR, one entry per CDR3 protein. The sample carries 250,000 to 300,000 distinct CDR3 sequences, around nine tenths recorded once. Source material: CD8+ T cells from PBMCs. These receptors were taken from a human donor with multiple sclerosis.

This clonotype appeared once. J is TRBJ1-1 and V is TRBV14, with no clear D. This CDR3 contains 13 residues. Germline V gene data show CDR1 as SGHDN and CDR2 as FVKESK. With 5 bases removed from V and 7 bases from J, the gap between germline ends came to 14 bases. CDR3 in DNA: TGTGCCAGCAGCGAGGGCTGGACGAGTGAAGCTTTCTTT. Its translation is CASSEGWTSEAFF.

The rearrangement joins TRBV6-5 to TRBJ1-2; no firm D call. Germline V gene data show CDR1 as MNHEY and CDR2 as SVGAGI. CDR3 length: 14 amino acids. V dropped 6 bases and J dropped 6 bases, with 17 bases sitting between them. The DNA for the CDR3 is TGTGCCAGCAGCCGGGTCGGGATCGGGCATGGCTACACCTTC. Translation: CASSRVGIGHGYTF.

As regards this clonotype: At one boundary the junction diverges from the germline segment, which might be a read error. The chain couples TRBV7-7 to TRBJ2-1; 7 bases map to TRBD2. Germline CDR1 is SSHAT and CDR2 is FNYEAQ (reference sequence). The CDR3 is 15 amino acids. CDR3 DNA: TGTGCTAGCAGCCCGCGGGAGTCTTCCTACAATGAGCAGTTCTTC. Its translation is CASSPRESSYNEQFF.

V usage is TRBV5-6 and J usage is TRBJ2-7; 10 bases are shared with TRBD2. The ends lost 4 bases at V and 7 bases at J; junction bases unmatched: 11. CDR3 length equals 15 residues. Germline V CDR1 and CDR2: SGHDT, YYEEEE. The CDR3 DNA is TGTGCCAGCAGCCTCCGGGTAGCGGGAGGAGAAGAGCAGTACTTC. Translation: CASSLRVAGGEEQYF.

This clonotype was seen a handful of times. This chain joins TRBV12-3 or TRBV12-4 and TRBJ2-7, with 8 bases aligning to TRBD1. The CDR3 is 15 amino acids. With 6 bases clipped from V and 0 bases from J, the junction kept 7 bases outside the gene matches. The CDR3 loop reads CASRATGGSSYEQYF. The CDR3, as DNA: TGTGCCAGCAGGGCCACAGGGGGGAGCTCCTACGAGCAGTACTTC.

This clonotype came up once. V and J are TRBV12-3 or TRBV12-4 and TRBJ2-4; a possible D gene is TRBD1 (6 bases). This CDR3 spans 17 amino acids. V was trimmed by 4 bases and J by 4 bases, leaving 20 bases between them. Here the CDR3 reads CASSSDSLIYQKNIQYF. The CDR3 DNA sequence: TGTGCCAGCAGTTCGGACAGTTTAATTTACCAAAAAAACATTCAGTACTTC.

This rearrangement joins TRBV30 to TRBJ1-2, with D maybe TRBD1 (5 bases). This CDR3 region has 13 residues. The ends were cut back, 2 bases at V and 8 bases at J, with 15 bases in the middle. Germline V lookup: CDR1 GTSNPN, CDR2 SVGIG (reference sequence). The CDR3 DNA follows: TGTGCCTGGAGTTCAGAAGGGGCTCAGGGCTACACCTTC. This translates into CAWSSEGAQGYTF. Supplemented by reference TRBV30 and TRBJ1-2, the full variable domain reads SQTIHQWPATLVQPVGSPLSLECTVEGTSNPNLYWYRQAAGRGLQLLFYSVGIGQISSEVPQNLSASRPQDRQFILSSKKLLLSDSGFYLCAWSSEGAQGYTFGSGTRLTVV.

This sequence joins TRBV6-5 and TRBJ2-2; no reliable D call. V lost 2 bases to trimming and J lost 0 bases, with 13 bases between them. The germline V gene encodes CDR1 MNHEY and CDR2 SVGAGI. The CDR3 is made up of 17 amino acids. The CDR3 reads CASSYHLTETNTGELFF. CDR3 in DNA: TGTGCCAGCAGTTACCATCTAACCGAGACGAACACCGGGGAGCTGTTTTTT.

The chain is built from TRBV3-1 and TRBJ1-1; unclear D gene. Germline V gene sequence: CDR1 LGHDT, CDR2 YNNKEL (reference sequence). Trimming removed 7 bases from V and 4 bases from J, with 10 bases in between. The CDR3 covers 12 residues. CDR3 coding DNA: TGTGCCAGCATTTCAATTCGCACTGAAGCTTTCTTT. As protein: CASISIRTEAFF.

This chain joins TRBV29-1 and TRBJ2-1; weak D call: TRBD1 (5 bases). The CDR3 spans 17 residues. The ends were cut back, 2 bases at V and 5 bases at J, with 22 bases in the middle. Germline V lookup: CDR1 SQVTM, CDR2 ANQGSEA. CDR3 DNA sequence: TGCAGCGTTGAACCTCTCGAACAGGCCAGCCCGAACAATGAGCAGTTCTTC. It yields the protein CSVEPLEQASPNNEQFF.

In DNA, the CDR3 is TGTGCCAGCAGCTCCAACAGGTTCTCTGGAAACACCATATATTTT. Its translation is CASSSNRFSGNTIYF. The V call is TRBV7-6, the J call TRBJ1-3; a possible D gene is TRBD1 (5 bases). The CDR3 has 15 residues. CDR1 and CDR2 from the germline V gene are SGHVS and FNYEAQ. The V and J ends lost 4 bases and 0 bases respectively, with 10 bases between them.

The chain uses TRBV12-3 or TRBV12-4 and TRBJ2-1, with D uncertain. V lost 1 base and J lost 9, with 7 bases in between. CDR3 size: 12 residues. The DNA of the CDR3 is TGTGCCAGCAGTTTAGATTCGGTTGAGCAGTTCTTC. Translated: CASSLDSVEQFF.

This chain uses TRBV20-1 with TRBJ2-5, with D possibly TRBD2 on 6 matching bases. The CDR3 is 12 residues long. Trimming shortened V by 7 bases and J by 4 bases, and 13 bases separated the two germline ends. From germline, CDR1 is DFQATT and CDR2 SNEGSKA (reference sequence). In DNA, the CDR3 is TGCAGTGTCCCGGAGGAGGGAGAGACCCAGTACTTC. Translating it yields CSVPEEGETQYF.

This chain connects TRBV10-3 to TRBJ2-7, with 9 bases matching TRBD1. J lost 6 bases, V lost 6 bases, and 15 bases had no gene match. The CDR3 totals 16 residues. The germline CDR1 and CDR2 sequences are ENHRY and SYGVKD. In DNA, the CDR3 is TGTGCCATCAGCAGCCAGCCGGGACAGGGAGCGGTCGAGCAGTACTTC. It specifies CAISSQPGQGAVEQYF.

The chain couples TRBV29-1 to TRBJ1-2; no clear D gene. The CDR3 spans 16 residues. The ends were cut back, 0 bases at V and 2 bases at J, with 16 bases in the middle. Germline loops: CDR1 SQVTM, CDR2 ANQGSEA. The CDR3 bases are TGCAGCGTTGAAGATTATGGGATTGGGGAGAACTATGGCTACACCTTC. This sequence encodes CSVEDYGIGENYGYTF.

CDR3 protein: CATSDPLAANPDTQYF. In DNA form, the CDR3 reads TGTGCCACCAGTGATCCCCTAGCGGCGAATCCAGATACGCAGTATTTT. This chain uses TRBV24-1 with TRBJ2-3, with 7 bases identical to TRBD2. V trimming: 3 bases; J trimming: 4 bases; junction bases outside the gene matches: 9. The CDR3 has 16 amino acids. Germline CDR1 is KGHDR and CDR2 is SFDVKD.

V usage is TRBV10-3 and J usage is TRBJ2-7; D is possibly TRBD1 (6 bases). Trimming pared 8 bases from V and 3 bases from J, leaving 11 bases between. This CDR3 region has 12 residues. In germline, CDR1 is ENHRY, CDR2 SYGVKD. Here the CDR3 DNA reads TGTGCCATCGGGGACAACTACTACGAGCAGTACTTC. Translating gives CAIGDNYYEQYF.

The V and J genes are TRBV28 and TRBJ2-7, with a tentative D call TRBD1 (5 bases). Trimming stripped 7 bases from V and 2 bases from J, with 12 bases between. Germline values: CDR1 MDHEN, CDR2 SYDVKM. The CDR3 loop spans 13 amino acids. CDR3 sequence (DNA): TGTGCCAGCAACCAAGACAGCGCCTACGAGCAGTACTTC. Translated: CASNQDSAYEQYF. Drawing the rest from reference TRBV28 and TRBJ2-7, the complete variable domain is DVKVTQSSRYLVKRTGEKVFLECVQDMDHENMFWYRQDPGLGLRLIYFSYDVKMKEKGDIPEGYSVSREKKERFSLILESASTNQTSMYLCASNQDSAYEQYFGPGTRLTVT.

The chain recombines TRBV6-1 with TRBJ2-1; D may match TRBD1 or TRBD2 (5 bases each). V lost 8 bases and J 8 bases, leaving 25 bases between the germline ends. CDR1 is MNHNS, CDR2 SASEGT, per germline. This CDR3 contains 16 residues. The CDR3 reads CASHVYGGNPIDEQFF. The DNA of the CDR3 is TGTGCCAGCCACGTTTATGGGGGAAACCCGATTGATGAGCAGTTCTTC.

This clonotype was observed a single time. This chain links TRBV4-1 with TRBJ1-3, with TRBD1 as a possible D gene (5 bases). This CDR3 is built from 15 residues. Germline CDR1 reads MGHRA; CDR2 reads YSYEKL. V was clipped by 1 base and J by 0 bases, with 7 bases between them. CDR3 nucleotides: TGCGCCAGCAGCCAAGGACAGAGCTCTGGAAACACCATATATTTT. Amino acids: CASSQGQSSGNTIYF.